The clone carrying this TCR beta chain was picked up a small number of times. What it binds is unknown. The CDR3 is 14 residues long. V shed 1 base, J shed 8 bases, and the junction held 4 bases outside the gene matches. CDR1 is SGHTA and CDR2 is FQGNSA in the germline V gene. The entry originates in a study of T cells in Graves' hyperthyroidism and ophthalmopathy. Study-wide context: At initial diagnosis, before any treatment had begun, peripheral blood was obtained.

Findings and limits, study-wide: Blood also carried most thyroid clonotypes expanded above 0.001.

RNA transcripts were the template for amplifying TCR beta CDR3 regions. TCR CDR3 regions were first amplified by RT-PCR with HTBI primers. A single record per CDR3 protein comes from TCRdb applying MiXCR to the multiplex PCR reads. In the table there are around 340,000 distinct CDR3 sequences, around 17% of which are singletons. Sequencing used blood. The TCR was taken from a young man with Graves' hyperthyroidism. The chain links TRBV7-2 to TRBJ1-3; 8 nucleotides agree with TRBD1. CDR3: CASSLDRGSDTIYF. The CDR3 DNA is TGTGCCAGCAGCTTAGACAGGGGGTCTGACACCATATATTTT.